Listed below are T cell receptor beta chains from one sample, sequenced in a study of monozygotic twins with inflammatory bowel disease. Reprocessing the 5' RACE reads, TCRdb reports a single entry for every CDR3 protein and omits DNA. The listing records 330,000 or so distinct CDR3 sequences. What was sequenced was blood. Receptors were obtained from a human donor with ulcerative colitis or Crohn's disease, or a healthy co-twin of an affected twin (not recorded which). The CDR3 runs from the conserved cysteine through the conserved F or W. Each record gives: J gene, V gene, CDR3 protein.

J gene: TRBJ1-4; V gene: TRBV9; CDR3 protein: CASSTGQGALVVEKLFF
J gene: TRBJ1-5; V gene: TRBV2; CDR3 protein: CASSDDQLPNQPQHF
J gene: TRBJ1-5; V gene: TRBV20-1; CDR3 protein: CSVRDQGYQPQHF
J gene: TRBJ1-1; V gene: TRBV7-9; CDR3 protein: CASSQGTDEAFF
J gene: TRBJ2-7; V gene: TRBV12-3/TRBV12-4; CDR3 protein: CASRRDSLYEQYF
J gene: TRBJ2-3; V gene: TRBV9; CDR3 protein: CASSVGSASYTDTQYF
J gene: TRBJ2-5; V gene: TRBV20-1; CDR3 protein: CSARDPQAGALYQETQYF
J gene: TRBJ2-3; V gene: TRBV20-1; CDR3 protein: CSALNGGTDTQYF
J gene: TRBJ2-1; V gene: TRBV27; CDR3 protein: CASSLFVGSYNEQFF
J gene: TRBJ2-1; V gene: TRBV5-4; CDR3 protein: CASSLAGPRTYNEQFF
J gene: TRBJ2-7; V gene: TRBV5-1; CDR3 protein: CASSVRDSLSYEQYF
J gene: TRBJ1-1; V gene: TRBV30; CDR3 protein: CAWSARGNTEAFF
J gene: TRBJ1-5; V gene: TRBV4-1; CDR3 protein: CASSQEPGGLPQHF
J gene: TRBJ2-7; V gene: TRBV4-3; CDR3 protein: CASSQTTGAYEQYF
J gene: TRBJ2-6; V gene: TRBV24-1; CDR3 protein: CATSDRLGSGANVLTF
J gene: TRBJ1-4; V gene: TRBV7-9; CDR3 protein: CASSAGGGKLFF
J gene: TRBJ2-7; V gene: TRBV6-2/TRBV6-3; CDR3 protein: CASRVRSSYEQYF
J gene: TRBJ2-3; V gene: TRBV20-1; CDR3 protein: CSARPGSTDTQYF
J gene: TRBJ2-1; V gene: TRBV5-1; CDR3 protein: CASGEAGGRNEQFF
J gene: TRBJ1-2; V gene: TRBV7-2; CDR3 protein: CASSLLGYGYGYTF
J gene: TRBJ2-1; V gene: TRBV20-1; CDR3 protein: CSASSRSNEQFF
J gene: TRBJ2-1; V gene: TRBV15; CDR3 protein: CATSRDHPQRGSYNEQFF
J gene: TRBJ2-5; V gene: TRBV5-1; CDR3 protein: CASSLGQETQYF
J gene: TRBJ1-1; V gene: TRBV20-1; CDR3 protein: CSAREWTNNAFF
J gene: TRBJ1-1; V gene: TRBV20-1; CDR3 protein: CSATQGGARTEAFF
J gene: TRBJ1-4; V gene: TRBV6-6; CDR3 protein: CASSYSEAEKLFF
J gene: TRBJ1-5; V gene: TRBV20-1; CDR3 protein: CSAALGGSNQPQHF
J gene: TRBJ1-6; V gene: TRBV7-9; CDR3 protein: CASSSVSVQGLAPLHF
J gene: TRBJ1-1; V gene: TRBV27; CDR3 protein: CTSSLFRDRVFTEAFF
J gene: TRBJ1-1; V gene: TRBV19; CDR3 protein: CASSMPLRGSIRRTEAFF
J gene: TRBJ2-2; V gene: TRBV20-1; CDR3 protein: CSARVTADTGELFF
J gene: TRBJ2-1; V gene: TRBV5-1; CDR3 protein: CASSLVLAGMEFF
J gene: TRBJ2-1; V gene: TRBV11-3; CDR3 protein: CASSLERGVNEQFF
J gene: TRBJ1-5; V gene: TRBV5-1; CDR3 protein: CANSLGTTNQPQHF
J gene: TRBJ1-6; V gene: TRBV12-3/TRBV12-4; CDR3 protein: CASSFAESPLHF
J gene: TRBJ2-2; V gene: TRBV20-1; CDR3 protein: CSVIAGSTRELFF
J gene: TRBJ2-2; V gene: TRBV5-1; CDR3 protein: CASRLSGGATGELFF
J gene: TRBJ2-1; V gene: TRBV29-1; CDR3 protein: CSAVGGVGNEQFF
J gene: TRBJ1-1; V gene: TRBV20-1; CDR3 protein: CSASYSYLEAFF
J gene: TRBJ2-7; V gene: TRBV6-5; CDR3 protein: CASSSLTGLERFEQYF
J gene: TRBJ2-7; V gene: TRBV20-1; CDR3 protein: CSAQKTGYEQYF
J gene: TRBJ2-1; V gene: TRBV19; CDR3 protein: CASSTPGLEFESFF
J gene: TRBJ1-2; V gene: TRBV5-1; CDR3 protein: CASSEDRNYGYTF
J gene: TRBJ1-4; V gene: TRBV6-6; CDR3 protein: CASRLTGFEEKLFF
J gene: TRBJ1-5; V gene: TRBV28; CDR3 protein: CASDLRGARHF
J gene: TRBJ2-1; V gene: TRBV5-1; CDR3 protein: CASSLPQVGSYNEQFF
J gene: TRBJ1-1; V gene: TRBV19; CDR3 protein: CASTLEPGQDLGAFF
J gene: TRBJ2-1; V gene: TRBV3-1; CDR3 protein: CASSSGHQSSYNEQFF
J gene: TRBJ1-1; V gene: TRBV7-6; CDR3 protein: CASSLAGRTSSWGTEAFF
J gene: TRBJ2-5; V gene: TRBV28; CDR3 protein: CASRGQREDTETQYF
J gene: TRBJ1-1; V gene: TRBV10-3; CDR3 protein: CAIRAGGGIEAFF
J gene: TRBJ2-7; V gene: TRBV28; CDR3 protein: CASSLLVRAKGESYEQYF
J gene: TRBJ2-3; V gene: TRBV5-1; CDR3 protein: CASSLVGPSTDTQYF
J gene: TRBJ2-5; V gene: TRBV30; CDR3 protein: CAWTTGSSRPRETQYF
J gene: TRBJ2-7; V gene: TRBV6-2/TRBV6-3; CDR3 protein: CASSYPRDRGIYEQYF
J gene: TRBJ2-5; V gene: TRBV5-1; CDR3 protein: CASSSSIAGGQDTQYF
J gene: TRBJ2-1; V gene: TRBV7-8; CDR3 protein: CASSASIDEQFF
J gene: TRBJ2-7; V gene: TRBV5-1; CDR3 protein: CASSLLAGQGKTKQYF
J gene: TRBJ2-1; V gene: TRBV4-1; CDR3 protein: CASSQTTSGYLYEQFF